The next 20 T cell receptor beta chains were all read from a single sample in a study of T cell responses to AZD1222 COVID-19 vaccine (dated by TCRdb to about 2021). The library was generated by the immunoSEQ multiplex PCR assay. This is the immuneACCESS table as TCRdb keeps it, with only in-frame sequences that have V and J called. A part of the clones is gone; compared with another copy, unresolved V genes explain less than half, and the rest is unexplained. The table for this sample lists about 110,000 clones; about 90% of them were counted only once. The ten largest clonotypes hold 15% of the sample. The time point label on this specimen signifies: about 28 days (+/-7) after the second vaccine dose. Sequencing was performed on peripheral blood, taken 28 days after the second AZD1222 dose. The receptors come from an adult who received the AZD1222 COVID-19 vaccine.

CDR3 sequence (DNA): TGCGCCAGCAGTGAGGCCAGGGGGCTTGGCGAGCAGTACTTC. Its translation is CASSEARGLGEQYF. The rearrangement joins TRBV10-1 to TRBJ2-7; 8 bases align to TRBD1. The V gene end was trimmed by 2 bases and the J gene end by 6 bases; junction bases not matched to a gene: 6. In germline, CDR1 is WNHNN, CDR2 SYGVQD (reference sequence). The CDR3 sequence is 14 residues long.

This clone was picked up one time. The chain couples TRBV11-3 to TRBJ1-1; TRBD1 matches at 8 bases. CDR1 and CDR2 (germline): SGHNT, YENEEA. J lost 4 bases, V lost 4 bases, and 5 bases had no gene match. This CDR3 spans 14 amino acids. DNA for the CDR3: TGTGCCAGCAGCTCACCTCAGGGGGCCACTGAAGCTTTCTTT. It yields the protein CASSSPQGATEAFF.

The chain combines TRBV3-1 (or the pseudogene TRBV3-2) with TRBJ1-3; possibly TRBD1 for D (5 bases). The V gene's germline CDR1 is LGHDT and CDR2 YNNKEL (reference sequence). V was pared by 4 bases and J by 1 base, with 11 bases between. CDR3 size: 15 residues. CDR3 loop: CASSPPGRSGNTIYF. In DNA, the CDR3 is TGTGCCAGCAGCCCTCCGGGACGGTCTGGAAACACCATATATTTT.

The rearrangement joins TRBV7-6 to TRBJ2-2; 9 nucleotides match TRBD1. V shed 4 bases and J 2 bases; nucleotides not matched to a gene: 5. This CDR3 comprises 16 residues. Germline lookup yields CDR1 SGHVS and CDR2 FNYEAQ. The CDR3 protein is CASSSQGAGNTGELFF. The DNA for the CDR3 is TGTGCCAGCAGCTCACAGGGGGCTGGAAACACCGGGGAGCTGTTTTTT. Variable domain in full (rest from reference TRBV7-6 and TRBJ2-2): GAGVSQSPRYKVTKRGQDVALRCDPISGHVSLYWYRQALGQGPEFLTYFNYEAQQDKSGLPNDRFSAERPEGSISTLTIQRTEQRDSAMYRCASSSQGAGNTGELFFGEGSRLTVL.

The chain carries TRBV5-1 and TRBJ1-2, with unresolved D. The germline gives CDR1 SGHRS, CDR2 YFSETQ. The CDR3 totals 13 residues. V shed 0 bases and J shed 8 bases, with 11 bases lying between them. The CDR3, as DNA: TGCGCCAGCAGCTTGGACGTGGGATTAGGCTACACCTTC. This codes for CASSLDVGLGYTF.

CDR3 region: CASSERTGEETQYF. The CDR3 region has the DNA TGTGCCAGCAGCGAGCGGACAGGGGAGGAGACCCAGTACTTC. The genes are TRBV9 and TRBJ2-5; TRBD1 matches at 9 bases. The CDR3 is 14 residues long. Germline-derived CDR1 and CDR2 are SGDLS and YYNGEE. V gave up 3 bases and J gave up 5 bases; unmatched junction bases: 5.

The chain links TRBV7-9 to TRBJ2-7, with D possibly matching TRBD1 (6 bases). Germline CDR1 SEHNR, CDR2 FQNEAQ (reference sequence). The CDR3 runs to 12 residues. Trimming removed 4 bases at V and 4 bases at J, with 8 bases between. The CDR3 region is CASSSQGYEQYF. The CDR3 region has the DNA TGTGCCAGCAGCTCCCAGGGGTACGAGCAGTACTTC.

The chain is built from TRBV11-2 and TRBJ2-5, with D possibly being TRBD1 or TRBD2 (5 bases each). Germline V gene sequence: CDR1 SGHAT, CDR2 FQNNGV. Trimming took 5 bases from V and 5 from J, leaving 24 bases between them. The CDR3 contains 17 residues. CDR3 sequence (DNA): TGTGCCAGCAGCATTAGGGGATCGGGGCCAAGGAGGGAGACCCAGTACTTC. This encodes CASSIRGSGPRRETQYF.

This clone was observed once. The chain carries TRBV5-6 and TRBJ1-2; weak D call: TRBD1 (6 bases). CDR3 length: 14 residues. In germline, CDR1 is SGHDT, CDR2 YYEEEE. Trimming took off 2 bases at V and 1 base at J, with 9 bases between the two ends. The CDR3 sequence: CASSLGQLNYGYTF. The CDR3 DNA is TGTGCCAGCAGCTTAGGACAGCTTAACTATGGCTACACCTTC.

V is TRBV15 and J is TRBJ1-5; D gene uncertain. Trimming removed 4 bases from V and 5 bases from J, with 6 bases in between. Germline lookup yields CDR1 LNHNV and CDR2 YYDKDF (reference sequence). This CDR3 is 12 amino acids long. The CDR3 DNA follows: TGTGCCACCAGCAAAGTCGATCAGCCCCAGCATTTT. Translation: CATSKVDQPQHF.

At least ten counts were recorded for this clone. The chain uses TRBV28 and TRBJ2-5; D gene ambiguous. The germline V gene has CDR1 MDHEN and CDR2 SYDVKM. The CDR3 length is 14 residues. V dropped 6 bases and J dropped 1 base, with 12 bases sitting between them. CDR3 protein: CASSPGQSQETQYF. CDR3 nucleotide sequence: TGTGCCAGCAGCCCCGGGCAGAGCCAAGAGACCCAGTACTTC.

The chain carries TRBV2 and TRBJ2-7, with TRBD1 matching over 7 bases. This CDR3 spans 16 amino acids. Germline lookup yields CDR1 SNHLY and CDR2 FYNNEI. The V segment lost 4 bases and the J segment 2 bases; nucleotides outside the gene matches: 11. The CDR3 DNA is TGTGCCAGCAGTGTCCCCCTGGACAGGAGAACCTACGAGCAGTACTTC. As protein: CASSVPLDRRTYEQYF.

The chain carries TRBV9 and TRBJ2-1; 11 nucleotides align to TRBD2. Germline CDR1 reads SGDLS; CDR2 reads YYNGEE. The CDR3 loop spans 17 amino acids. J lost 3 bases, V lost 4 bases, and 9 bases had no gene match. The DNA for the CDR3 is TGTGCCAGCAGCCCCTATAGCGGGAGGGCCGTCTACAATGAGCAGTTCTTC. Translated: CASSPYSGRAVYNEQFF.

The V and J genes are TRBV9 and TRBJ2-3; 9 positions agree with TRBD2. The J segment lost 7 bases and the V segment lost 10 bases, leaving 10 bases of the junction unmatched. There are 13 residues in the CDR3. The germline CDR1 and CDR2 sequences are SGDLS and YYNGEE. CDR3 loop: CASGVAGANTQYF. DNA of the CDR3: TGTGCCTCAGGGGTAGCGGGGGCTAATACGCAGTATTTT.

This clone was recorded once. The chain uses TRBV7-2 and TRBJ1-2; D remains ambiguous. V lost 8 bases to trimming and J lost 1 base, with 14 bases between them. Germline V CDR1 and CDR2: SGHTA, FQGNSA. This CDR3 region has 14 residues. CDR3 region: CASRGGPNNYGYTF. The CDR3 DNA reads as TGTGCCAGCCGTGGCGGGCCGAATAACTATGGCTACACCTTC.

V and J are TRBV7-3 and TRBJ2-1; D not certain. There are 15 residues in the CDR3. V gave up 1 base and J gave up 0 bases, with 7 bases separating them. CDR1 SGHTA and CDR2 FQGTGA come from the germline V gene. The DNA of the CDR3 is TGTGCCAGCAGCTTAAACAGTAACTCCTACAATGAGCAGTTCTTC. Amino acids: CASSLNSNSYNEQFF.

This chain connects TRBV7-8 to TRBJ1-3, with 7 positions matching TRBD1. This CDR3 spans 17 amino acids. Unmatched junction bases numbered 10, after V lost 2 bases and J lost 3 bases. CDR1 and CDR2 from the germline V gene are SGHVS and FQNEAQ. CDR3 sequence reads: CASSLFGLGGSGNTIYF. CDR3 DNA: TGTGCCAGCAGCTTATTTGGTCTAGGGGGCAGTGGAAACACCATATATTTT. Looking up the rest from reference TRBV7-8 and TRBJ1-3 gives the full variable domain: GAGVSQSPRYKVAKRGQDVALRCDPISGHVSLFWYQQALGQGPEFLTYFQNEAQLDKSGLPSDRFFAERPEGSVSTLKIQRTQQEDSAVYLCASSLFGLGGSGNTIYFGEGSWLTVV.

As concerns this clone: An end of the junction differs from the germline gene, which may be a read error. The CDR3 coding sequence is TGTGCCAGCAGCTCCCTCTCTGCCTTGGACTTC. Translating it yields CASSSLSALDF. The chain has TRBV3-1 (or the pseudogene TRBV3-2) and TRBJ2-7; no firm D call. CDR1 is LGHDT and CDR2 is YNNKEL in the germline V gene (reference sequence). The CDR3 covers 11 residues.

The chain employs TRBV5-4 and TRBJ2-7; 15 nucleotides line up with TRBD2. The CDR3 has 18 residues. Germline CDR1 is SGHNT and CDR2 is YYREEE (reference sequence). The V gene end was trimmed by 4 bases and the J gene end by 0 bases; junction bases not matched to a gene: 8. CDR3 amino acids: CASSPPGLAGGSSYEQYF. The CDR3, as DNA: TGTGCCAGCAGCCCGCCGGGACTAGCGGGAGGTTCCTCCTACGAGCAGTACTTC.

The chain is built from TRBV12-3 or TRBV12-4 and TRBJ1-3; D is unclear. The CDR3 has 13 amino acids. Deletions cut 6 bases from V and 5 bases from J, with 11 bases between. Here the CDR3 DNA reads TGTGCCAGCAGGTCCACGGGCAGAAACACCATATATTTT. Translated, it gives CASRSTGRNTIYF.